A selection of T cell receptor beta chains follows, all from one sample in a study of shared clonotypes between healthy human individuals. Method: immunoSEQ multiplex PCR; TCRdb's copy keeps in-frame clones and lacks some. Here the sample spans 2 million to 3 million clones, more than 80% being singletons. The sample taken for sequencing was naive CD4+ T cells sorted from blood. The receptors were sampled from a man younger than 35 in good health. Each CDR3 is given with its conserved first and last residue. Each record gives: J gene, clone size, V gene, D gene, CDR3 protein, CDR3 DNA. The D gene is left open where the match is weak. Clone size, where shown, is once, few, many, or a class for clones that have expanded.

>TRBJ2-5|once|TRBV9|.
CASSVDGAPVKTQYF
TGTGCCAGCAGCGTTGACGGGGCCCCAGTGAAGACCCAGTACTTC
>TRBJ2-3|.|TRBV5-1|.
CASSPDGGLYTDTQYF
TGCGCCAGCAGCCCGGACGGGGGATTATACACAGATACGCAGTATTTT
>TRBJ1-1|.|TRBV25-1|.
CASSPSGTALDTEAFF
TGTGCCAGCAGTCCTTCTGGCACGGCATTAGACACTGAAGCTTTCTTT
>TRBJ1-2|.|TRBV5-5|TRBD1
CASSRGTEPNYGYTF
TGTGCCAGCAGCCGAGGGACAGAGCCTAACTATGGCTACACCTTC
>TRBJ1-5|.|TRBV6-1|.
CASSVGQGGNQPQHF
TGTGCCAGCAGTGTAGGGCAGGGAGGAAATCAGCCCCAGCATTTT
>TRBJ2-2|.|TRBV5-1|.
CASSLGTVNTGELFF
TGCGCCAGCAGCTTGGGGACAGTCAACACCGGGGAGCTGTTTTTT
>TRBJ2-1|.|TRBV9|.
CASSPTGSYNEQFF
TGTGCCAGCAGCCCAACTGGGAGCTACAATGAGCAGTTCTTC
>TRBJ2-2|.|TRBV19|.
CASSNPFTGELFF
TGTGCCAGTAGTAACCCCTTCACCGGGGAGCTGTTTTTT
>TRBJ2-5|.|TRBV12-5|.
CASGGVKHQETQYF
TGTGCTAGTGGTGGCGTCAAGCACCAAGAGACCCAGTACTTC
>TRBJ1-3|.|TRBV28|.
CASSGSRGAGNTIYF
TGTGCCAGCAGTGGATCCCGGGGCGCTGGAAACACCATATATTTT
>TRBJ1-6|.|TRBV27|.
CASSDRRTSYNSPLHF
TGTGCCAGCAGCGACAGAAGAACCTCCTATAATTCACCCCTCCACTTT
>TRBJ2-5|.|TRBV5-1|TRBD2
CASSSGLAGVETQYF
TGCGCCAGCAGCTCGGGACTAGCGGGAGTAGAGACCCAGTACTTC
>TRBJ1-5|.|TRBV7-2|TRBD1
CASSPGQRNQPQHF
TGTGCCAGCAGCCCGGGACAGCGCAATCAGCCCCAGCATTTT
>TRBJ2-7|.|TRBV18|.
CASSPRGGDNEQYF
TGTGCCAGCTCACCACGTGGGGGAGACAACGAGCAGTACTTC
>TRBJ1-6|.|TRBV6-1|.
CASSDQTGYNSPLHF
TGTGCCAGCAGTGACCAGACAGGATATAATTCACCCCTCCACTTT
>TRBJ2-3|.|TRBV25-1|.
CASSGAGRIADTQYF
TGTGCCAGCAGCGGGGCTGGGAGAATCGCAGATACGCAGTATTTT
>TRBJ1-5|once|TRBV14|.
CASSQGHQSYSNQPQHF
TGTGCCAGCAGCCAAGGACACCAAAGTTATAGCAATCAGCCCCAGCATTTT
>TRBJ2-7|.|TRBV18|.
CASSPSAGSSYEQYF
TGTGCCAGCTCACCCTCGGCAGGGAGCTCCTACGAGCAGTACTTC
>TRBJ1-2|once|TRBV5-1|TRBD1
CASSLQGGGYTF
TGCGCCAGCAGCTTACAGGGGGGTGGCTACACCTTC
>TRBJ1-2|.|TRBV6-1|.
CASSAVQAGNGYTF
TGTGCCAGCAGTGCGGTTCAAGCAGGGAACGGCTACACCTTC
>TRBJ2-7|.|TRBV9|TRBD1
CASSAEGTGGWQYF
TGTGCCAGCAGTGCCGAGGGGACAGGCGGGTGGCAGTACTTC
>TRBJ2-5|.|TRBV5-6|.
CASSFGTPETQYF
TGTGCCAGCAGCTTCGGAACACCTGAGACCCAGTACTTC
>TRBJ2-1|.|TRBV6-6|.
CASIRGISYNEQFF
TGTGCCAGCATAAGAGGGATCTCCTACAATGAGCAGTTCTTC
>TRBJ1-6|once|TRBV27|TRBD1
CASSYGRDRDNSPLHF
TGTGCCAGCAGTTACGGCCGGGACAGGGACAATTCACCCCTCCACTTT
>TRBJ2-7|.|TRBV6-6|.
CASSLSGTLPYEQYF
TGTGCCAGCAGTCTCAGCGGGACACTCCCCTACGAGCAGTACTTC
>TRBJ2-1|.|TRBV7-3|TRBD2
CASSPSSGGAGNEQFF
TGTGCCAGCAGCCCATCTAGCGGGGGGGCTGGAAATGAGCAGTTCTTC
>TRBJ1-2|.|TRBV6-1|TRBD1
CASKGQIYGYTF
TGTGCCAGTAAGGGACAGATCTATGGCTACACCTTC
>TRBJ2-7|.|TRBV7-6|.
CASSPYPGTLYEQYF
TGTGCCAGCAGCCCCTATCCTGGGACCCTTTACGAGCAGTACTTC
>TRBJ1-4|.|TRBV10-1|.
CASSEGKGLEKLFF
TGCGCCAGCAGTGAGGGGAAGGGGCTTGAAAAACTGTTTTTT